This entry features one TCR beta chain sequence. Its antigen is still unknown. Time point given: proximal margin of the surgical specimen (macroscopically non-inflamed). These data originate in a study of T cell repertoires in ileal Crohn's disease. V was shortened by 3 bases and J by 4 bases, with 13 bases between the two germline ends. CDR1 SNHLY and CDR2 FYNNEI come from the germline V gene. This CDR3 spans 15 amino acids. The repertoire was sequenced with immunoSEQ multiplex PCR; TCRdb's copy has only in-frame clones and lacks some. The repertoire holds approximately 3,200 clones, with roughly 77% as singletons. Overall study findings and caveats: Clonal expansions were more frequent in active smokers than non-smokers at surgery.

The specimen sequenced was ileal tissue. The sequence derives from an adult with Crohn's disease. The chain employs TRBV2 and TRBJ1-5; D is ambiguous. CDR3 nucleotide sequence: TGTGCCAGCAGTGATGAGGGTGACTCGAATCAGCCCCAGCATTTT. Translated: CASSDEGDSNQPQHF.